This is a list of T cell receptor beta chains from one sample in a study of T cell responses to AZD1222 COVID-19 vaccine. Libraries were prepared by immunoSEQ multiplex PCR; TCRdb keeps only in-frame clonotypes and omits some of them. The sample records under 70,000 clones, around 92% being singletons. The sequencing here drew on peripheral blood, taken 28 days after the second AZD1222 dose. These receptors all come from an adult who received the AZD1222 COVID-19 vaccine. Both conserved end residues are part of each CDR3. D genes are given only for firm matches. Clone size, where shown, is once, few, many, or a class for clones that have expanded.

v_gene: TRBV11-3; j_gene: TRBJ2-7; d_gene: -; abundance: -; CDR3aa: CASSLWGVAEQYF; CDR3nt: TGTGCCAGCAGCTTGTGGGGAGTGGCCGAGCAGTACTTC
v_gene: TRBV4-3; j_gene: TRBJ1-3; d_gene: -; abundance: -; CDR3aa: CASSPSGVANTIYF; CDR3nt: TGCGCCAGCAGCCCCTCCGGGGTCGCAAACACCATATATTTT
v_gene: TRBV2; j_gene: TRBJ1-2; d_gene: -; abundance: -; CDR3aa: CASSVPRQGTFSYGYTF; CDR3nt: TGTGCCAGCAGTGTGCCCAGGCAGGGGACTTTTTCATATGGCTACACCTTC
v_gene: TRBV15; j_gene: TRBJ2-1; d_gene: -; abundance: -; CDR3aa: CATSRDLGRDLWNEQFF; CDR3nt: TGTGCCACCAGCAGAGATCTGGGCAGGGACCTCTGGAATGAGCAGTTCTTC
v_gene: TRBV19; j_gene: TRBJ1-1; d_gene: TRBD1; abundance: -; CDR3aa: CASSISRQGGTEAFF; CDR3nt: TGTGCCAGTAGTATTTCTCGACAGGGCGGGACTGAAGCTTTCTTT
v_gene: TRBV3-1/TRBV3-2; j_gene: TRBJ2-5; d_gene: TRBD2; abundance: -; CDR3aa: CASRSTGTSSRETQYF; CDR3nt: TGTGCCAGCAGATCTACCGGGACTAGCTCAAGAGAGACCCAGTACTTC
v_gene: TRBV3-1/TRBV3-2; j_gene: TRBJ1-6; d_gene: TRBD1; abundance: -; CDR3aa: CASSQGTGVNSPLHF; CDR3nt: TGTGCCAGCAGCCAGGGGACAGGGGTCAATTCACCCCTCCACTTT
v_gene: TRBV7-8; j_gene: TRBJ2-6; d_gene: TRBD1; abundance: -; CDR3aa: CASSLGWGTGGADGANVLTF; CDR3nt: TGTGCCAGCAGCTTAGGGTGGGGGACAGGGGGCGCGGATGGGGCCAACGTCCTGACTTTC
v_gene: TRBV18; j_gene: TRBJ2-7; d_gene: -; abundance: -; CDR3aa: CASSRFPGTQAYEQYF; CDR3nt: TGTGCCAGCTCACGGTTCCCCGGGACCCAAGCCTACGAGCAGTACTTC
v_gene: TRBV5-4; j_gene: TRBJ1-1; d_gene: -; abundance: -; CDR3aa: CASSWGRMNTEAFF; CDR3nt: TGTGCCAGCAGCTGGGGCCGGATGAACACTGAAGCTTTCTTT
v_gene: TRBV6-2/TRBV6-3; j_gene: TRBJ1-5; d_gene: -; abundance: -; CDR3aa: CASTPTGKGQPQHF; CDR3nt: TGTGCCAGCACCCCTACAGGGAAAGGTCAGCCCCAGCATTTT
v_gene: TRBV11-3; j_gene: TRBJ2-2; d_gene: -; abundance: -; CDR3aa: CASSLDGTRMNTGELFF; CDR3nt: TGTGCCAGCAGCTTAGATGGGACAAGGATGAACACCGGGGAGCTGTTTTTT
v_gene: TRBV29-1; j_gene: TRBJ1-4; d_gene: TRBD1; abundance: -; CDR3aa: CSVSPGTGEKLFF; CDR3nt: TGCAGCGTTTCCCCCGGGACAGGTGAAAAACTGTTTTTT
v_gene: TRBV5-6; j_gene: TRBJ2-5; d_gene: TRBD1; abundance: -; CDR3aa: CASSSVVRQGSSETQYF; CDR3nt: TGTGCCAGCAGCAGTGTAGTAAGACAGGGGTCTTCAGAGACCCAGTACTTC
v_gene: TRBV19; j_gene: TRBJ1-2; d_gene: TRBD1; abundance: -; CDR3aa: CASKDREGYNYGYTF; CDR3nt: TGTGCCAGTAAGGACAGGGAAGGATACAACTATGGCTACACCTTC
v_gene: TRBV16; j_gene: TRBJ2-7; d_gene: TRBD2; abundance: once; CDR3aa: CASSQNAASGENEQYF; CDR3nt: TGTGCCAGCAGCCAGAATGCGGCTAGCGGCGAAAACGAGCAGTACTTC
v_gene: TRBV30; j_gene: TRBJ2-1; d_gene: TRBD2; abundance: -; CDR3aa: CAWSPGLAAHNEQFF; CDR3nt: TGTGCCTGGAGTCCGGGACTAGCGGCTCACAATGAGCAGTTCTTC
v_gene: TRBV3-1/TRBV3-2; j_gene: TRBJ2-1; d_gene: TRBD2; abundance: -; CDR3aa: CASSQGQGREGNEQFF; CDR3nt: TGTGCCAGCAGCCAAGGGCAAGGCAGGGAGGGGAATGAGCAGTTCTTC
v_gene: TRBV5-4; j_gene: TRBJ2-5; d_gene: TRBD2; abundance: once; CDR3aa: CASSLPAGGGRETQYF; CDR3nt: TGTGCCAGCAGCCTCCCCGCCGGGGGGGGGCGAGAGACCCAGTACTTC
v_gene: TRBV5-1; j_gene: TRBJ1-1; d_gene: TRBD1; abundance: -; CDR3aa: CASSFQGAGTEAFF; CDR3nt: TGCGCCAGCAGCTTCCAGGGGGCAGGCACTGAAGCTTTCTTT
v_gene: TRBV18; j_gene: TRBJ2-1; d_gene: TRBD2; abundance: -; CDR3aa: CASSPPDGRYNEQFF; CDR3nt: TGTGCCAGCTCACCACCGGACGGGAGGTACAATGAGCAGTTCTTC
v_gene: TRBV11-2; j_gene: TRBJ1-3; d_gene: TRBD1; abundance: -; CDR3aa: CASSLVLGTGQGNTIYF; CDR3nt: TGTGCCAGCAGCTTAGTTCTTGGGACAGGGCAAGGAAACACCATATATTTT
v_gene: TRBV7-2; j_gene: TRBJ2-1; d_gene: -; abundance: -; CDR3aa: CASSLGMAYNEQFF; CDR3nt: TGTGCCAGCAGCTTAGGGATGGCCTACAATGAGCAGTTCTTC